One and the same sample provided the 11 T cell receptor beta chains below, sequenced in a study of blood T cell repertoires in COVID-19. Sequencing used immunoSEQ multiplex PCR; TCRdb keeps in-frame clones, though not all of them. Of about 140,000 clones in the sample, 81% were seen once. Specimen: peripheral blood. The receptors were gathered from a human donor in a cohort sampled during active COVID-19.

The chain carries TRBV24-1 and TRBJ2-5; 8 nucleotides match TRBD1. With V trimmed by 7 bases and J by 5 bases, 11 bases remained unmatched. From germline, CDR1 is KGHDR and CDR2 SFDVKD. This CDR3 comprises 15 residues. For the CDR3, the DNA is TGTGCCACCAGCCCCGGACAGGGACGAAGGGAGACCCAGTACTTC. It specifies CATSPGQGRRETQYF.

The genes are TRBV6-1 and TRBJ1-2; 8 bases line up with TRBD1. Losses at the gene ends were 2 bases for V and 0 bases for J; bases not matched to a gene: 2. The CDR3 totals 15 residues. Germline CDR1 MNHNS, CDR2 SASEGT. In DNA form, the CDR3 reads TGTGCCAGCAGTGAATGGGGACAGGCTAACTATGGCTACACCTTC. Residues: CASSEWGQANYGYTF.

This clone was recorded only once. The chain is built from TRBV18 and TRBJ1-1; 10 nucleotides line up with TRBD1. This CDR3 is 14 amino acids long. CDR1 is KGHSH and CDR2 is LQKENI in the germline V gene. Germline trimming cut 6 bases from V and 6 bases from J; bases unmatched to any gene: 7. This CDR3 reads CASSPGTGEPEAFF. The DNA of the CDR3 is TGTGCCAGCTCCCCCGGGACAGGGGAGCCTGAAGCTTTCTTT.

This chain links TRBV9 with TRBJ1-2; D is uncertain. The CDR3 covers 14 residues. The V end lost 0 bases, the J end lost 8 bases, and 14 bases lay between the germline ends. Germline lookup yields CDR1 SGDLS and CDR2 YYNGEE. The CDR3 loop is CASSVATSHLGYTF. The CDR3 DNA reads TGTGCCAGCAGCGTAGCTACTAGTCATCTCGGCTACACCTTC.

By share, this clone counts as medium-sized. The genes are TRBV7-9 and TRBJ1-1; the match to TRBD1 covers 12 bases. The length of the CDR3 is 16 residues. The V gene's germline CDR1 is SEHNR and CDR2 FQNEAQ (reference sequence). The trim removed 1 base at V and 4 bases at J, leaving 4 bases unmatched. Written as DNA, the CDR3 is TGTGCCAGCAGCTTAGGGGGGACAGGGGGCGGCACTGAAGCTTTCTTT. Translating gives CASSLGGTGGGTEAFF.

J is TRBJ2-7 and V is TRBV19; TRBD1 aligns across 8 bases. CDR1 is LNHDA and CDR2 is SQIVND in the germline V gene (reference sequence). The length of the CDR3 is 16 residues. Germline trimming cut 2 bases from V and 0 bases from J; bases unmatched to any gene: 6. CDR3 nucleotide sequence: TGTGCCAGTAGTATACAGGGGGCCGGGACCTCCTACGAGCAGTACTTC. Amino acids: CASSIQGAGTSYEQYF.

The rearrangement links TRBV4-2 to TRBJ2-7; perhaps TRBD1 as D (6 bases). This CDR3 has 15 amino acids. Germline V CDR1 and CDR2: LGHNA, YNFKEQ. V was pared by 1 base and J by 3 bases, with 13 bases between. CDR3 nucleotide sequence: TGTGCCAGCAGCCAAGGCAGGGGTCCTGGCTACGAGCAGTACTTC. Residues: CASSQGRGPGYEQYF.

The chain recombines TRBV5-1 with TRBJ2-1; 9 bases fit TRBD1. V shed 3 bases, J shed 1 base, and the junction held 2 bases outside the gene matches. The length of the CDR3 is 15 residues. CDR1 SGHRS and CDR2 YFSETQ come from the germline V gene. For the CDR3, the DNA is TGCGCCAGCAGCTCGGGACAGGGATCCTACAATGAGCAGTTCTTC. It encodes CASSSGQGSYNEQFF.

This chain's CDR3 is CASSPRQGSALQETQYF. The DNA of the CDR3 is TGTGCCAGCTCACCCAGACAGGGATCAGCCCTCCAAGAGACCCAGTACTTC. This sequence joins TRBV18 and TRBJ2-5, with 7 bases aligning to TRBD1. Germline V gene lookup returns CDR1 KGHSH and CDR2 LQKENI. The CDR3 runs 17 residues. V dropped 3 bases and J dropped 1; count of bases not matched to a gene: 11.

This clone was detected a few times. This sequence joins TRBV27 and TRBJ2-7; 7 bases fit TRBD2. The V gene's germline CDR1 is MNHEY and CDR2 SMNVEV (reference sequence). The CDR3 totals 15 residues. The V and J ends lost 5 bases and 4 bases, in that order; junction bases with no gene match: 11. CDR3 nucleotides: TGTGCCAGCAGTCCCCACTGGCGGGAGAGGTACGAGCAGTACTTC. Its translation is CASSPHWRERYEQYF.

J is TRBJ1-3 and V is TRBV10-1, with D perhaps TRBD1 (6 bases). The CDR3 sequence is 19 residues long. The V end lost 7 bases, the J end lost 0 bases, and 25 bases lay between the germline ends. The germline V gene has CDR1 WNHNN and CDR2 SYGVQD (reference sequence). The CDR3 spells CASISPGGGQKTSGNTIYF. CDR3 sequence (DNA): TGCGCCAGCATTAGCCCCGGCGGCGGACAGAAAACCTCTGGAAACACCATATATTTT.